Below, 14 T cell receptor beta chains from the same sample are listed, as sequenced in a study of siplizumab effects on memory and regulatory T cells. Profiling relied on immunoSEQ multiplex PCR, and the TCRdb table lists in-frame clones only, not all of them. The sample has 90,000 to 150,000 clones; 80% to 95% are singletons. The sample consisted of non-Treg CD4+ T cells sorted from blood. The receptors derive from a human donor in good health.

The V gene is TRBV30, the J gene TRBJ1-2; 10 bases line up with TRBD1. CDR1 is GTSNPN, CDR2 SVGIG, per germline (reference sequence). The length of the CDR3 is 15 residues. The junction had 9 bases not matched to a gene; V was cut back by 3 bases and J by 5 bases. The CDR3: CAWRPPGQGTYGYTF. The CDR3 nucleotides read TGTGCCTGGAGGCCTCCGGGACAGGGGACGTATGGCTACACCTTC.

The chain has TRBV5-1 and TRBJ2-5; TRBD2 matches 12 bases. The CDR3 sequence is 14 residues long. The germline V gene encodes CDR1 SGHRS and CDR2 YFSETQ. Trimming took 6 bases from V and 1 from J; bases not matched to a gene: 1. The CDR3 loop is CASTTSGGQETQYF. CDR3 nucleotide sequence: TGCGCCAGCACGACTAGCGGGGGCCAAGAGACCCAGTACTTC.

The V and J genes are TRBV10-1 and TRBJ2-3, with D perhaps TRBD1 or TRBD2 (5 bases each). Germline V lookup: CDR1 WNHNN, CDR2 SYGVQD (reference sequence). V was cut by 6 bases and J by 5 bases, with 15 bases left in between. The CDR3 extends over 14 amino acids. The CDR3 DNA sequence: TGCGCCAGCAGACGGATTAGAGGGGTAGATACGCAGTATTTT. This sequence encodes CASRRIRGVDTQYF.

The rearrangement joins TRBV5-1 to TRBJ2-1; TRBD1 matches 9 bases. J gave up 7 bases and V 0 bases, and 2 bases lay outside the gene matches. Looked up from germline, CDR1 is SGHRS and CDR2 is YFSETQ. This CDR3 contains 14 residues. CDR3 amino acids: CASSLGQGGNEQFF. CDR3 nucleotides: TGCGCCAGCAGCTTGGGACAGGGGGGTAATGAGCAGTTCTTC. Full variable domain (remainder filled in from reference TRBV5-1 and TRBJ2-1): KAGVTQTPRYLIKTRGQQVTLSCSPISGHRSVSWYQQTPGQGLQFLFEYFSETQRNKGNFPGRFSGRQFSNSRSEMNVSTLELGDSALYLCASSLGQGGNEQFFGPGTRLTVL.

The chain uses TRBV9 and TRBJ2-2, with 9 bases aligning to TRBD2. The CDR3 runs 16 residues. CDR1 and CDR2 (germline): SGDLS, YYNGEE. Losses at the gene ends were 2 bases for V and 7 bases for J; bases not matched to a gene: 9. The CDR3 nucleotides read TGTGCCAGCAGCGTTGACCCGGGACTAGCAATCGGGGAGCTGTTTTTT. Translating it yields CASSVDPGLAIGELFF.

The gene calls are TRBV5-5 and TRBJ1-2; D not certain. The V end lost 4 bases, the J end lost 5 bases, and 15 bases lay between the germline ends. CDR3 size: 14 residues. CDR1 and CDR2 (germline): SGHKS, YYEKEE (reference sequence). The CDR3 protein is CASSPGSPRYGYTF. DNA for the CDR3: TGTGCCAGCAGCCCGGGGAGTCCCCGGTATGGCTACACCTTC.

The V call is TRBV21-1, the J call TRBJ1-1. TRBV21-1 is a known pseudogene. This CDR3 has 17 residues. In DNA, the CDR3 is TGTGCCAGCAGCAAAGAGGATACCGGGACCGCGAACACTGAAGCTTTCTTT. Residues: CASSKEDTGTANTEAFF.

The gene calls are TRBV27 and TRBJ2-1, with TRBD2 identical over 14 bases. The J segment lost 7 bases and the V segment lost 4 bases, leaving 9 bases of the junction unmatched. Germline lookup yields CDR1 MNHEY and CDR2 SMNVEV (reference sequence). The CDR3 sequence is 17 residues long. The CDR3 DNA reads as TGTGCCAGCAGTTCGGGACTAGCGGGGGCCCCATGGAATGAGCAGTTCTTC. Protein: CASSSGLAGAPWNEQFF.

The chain employs TRBV30 and TRBJ2-7; 10 bases fit TRBD1. This CDR3 is built from 13 residues. V was clipped by 1 base and J by 5 bases; unmatched bases: 2. CDR1 is GTSNPN, CDR2 SVGIG, per germline (reference sequence). This CDR3 is CAWSGDRGHEQYF. The CDR3 DNA reads TGTGCCTGGAGTGGGGACAGGGGCCACGAGCAGTACTTC.

The V and J genes are TRBV11-2 and TRBJ2-5; the D is unclear. The DNA end is more similar to TRBJ2-7, so the J call may be wrong. Germline V CDR1 and CDR2: SGHAT, FQNNGV. The CDR3 contains 13 residues. The chain's CDR3 is CASSSQDRPEQYF. In DNA, the CDR3 is TGTGCCAGCAGCTCCCAGGACCGCCCCGAGCAGTACTTC.

The chain carries TRBV29-1 and TRBJ1-1, with D tentatively TRBD1 (6 bases). Trimming removed 8 bases from V and 6 bases from J, with 16 bases in between. From germline, CDR1 is SQVTM and CDR2 ANQGSEA. This CDR3 has 12 residues. DNA for the CDR3: TGCAGCTTCCTACAGGACAGAGCTGAAGCTTTCTTT. It encodes CSFLQDRAEAFF.

The J gene is TRBJ1-1, the V gene TRBV11-1; no firm D call. The CDR3 extends over 12 amino acids. Germline assignment: CDR1 SGHAT and CDR2 FQDESV (reference sequence). Trimming pared 1 base from V and 6 bases from J, leaving 6 bases between. The CDR3 loop reads CASSLGIAEAFF. The CDR3 DNA reads as TGTGCCAGCAGCTTAGGTATCGCTGAAGCTTTCTTT.

The chain recombines TRBV19 with TRBJ2-5; possible D gene TRBD1, 6 bases. Germline V gives CDR1 LNHDA, CDR2 SQIVND (reference sequence). The CDR3 runs to 13 residues. V lost 4 bases and J lost 5, with 11 bases in between. CDR3 nucleotides: TGTGCCAGTAGTAGGGGGCCCGGGGAGACCCAGTACTTC. Protein sequence: CASSRGPGETQYF.

V and J are TRBV29-1 and TRBJ1-2; D ambiguous. Looked up from germline, CDR1 is SQVTM and CDR2 is ANQGSEA. The CDR3 extends over 10 amino acids. Trimming took off 3 bases at V and 7 bases at J, with 6 bases between the two ends. For the CDR3, the DNA is TGCAGCGTTGAGGAGGGTGGCTACACCTTC. It encodes CSVEEGGYTF.